Described below is a single T cell receptor (beta chain) sequence and its context. The antigen is not known. This sample was included in a study of T cells in narcolepsy. Only in-frame clones appear in the TCRdb table, and some are missing; sequencing was by immunoSEQ multiplex PCR. The sample lists roughly 23,000 clones; 81% were seen once. Findings and caveats of the study: HCRT-specific and TRIB2-specific autoreactive clonotypes appeared among same-patient CSF and blood CD4+ clonotypes.

The sequence was obtained from a human donor in good health. Sequencing was performed on memory (CD45RA-) CD4+ T cells from blood.

The CDR3 is CASRLNEKLFF. The DNA for the CDR3 is TGCGCCAGCAGACTTAATGAAAAACTGTTTTTT. The V gene is TRBV5-1, the J gene TRBJ1-4, with D uncertain. The CDR3 is 11 residues long. CDR1 is SGHRS, CDR2 YFSETQ, per germline. Trimming pared 5 bases from V and 4 bases from J, leaving 3 bases between. The full variable domain, rest sourced from reference TRBV5-1 and TRBJ1-4, is KAGVTQTPRYLIKTRGQQVTLSCSPISGHRSVSWYQQTPGQGLQFLFEYFSETQRNKGNFPGRFSGRQFSNSRSEMNVSTLELGDSALYLCASRLNEKLFFGSGTQLSVL.